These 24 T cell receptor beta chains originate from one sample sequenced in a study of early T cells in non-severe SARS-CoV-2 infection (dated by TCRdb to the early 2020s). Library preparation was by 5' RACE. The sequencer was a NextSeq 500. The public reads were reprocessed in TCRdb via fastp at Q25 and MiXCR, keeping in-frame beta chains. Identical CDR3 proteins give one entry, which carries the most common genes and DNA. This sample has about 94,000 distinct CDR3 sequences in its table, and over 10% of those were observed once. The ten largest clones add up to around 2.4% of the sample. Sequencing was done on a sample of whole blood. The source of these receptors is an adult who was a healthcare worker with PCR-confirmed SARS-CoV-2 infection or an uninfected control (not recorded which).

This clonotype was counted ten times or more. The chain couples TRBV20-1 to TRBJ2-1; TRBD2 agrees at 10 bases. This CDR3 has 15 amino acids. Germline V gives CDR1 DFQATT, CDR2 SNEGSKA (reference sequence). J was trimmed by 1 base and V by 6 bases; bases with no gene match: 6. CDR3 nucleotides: TGCAGTGCGGCTAGCGGGGGTGGATCCTACAATGAGCAGTTCTTC. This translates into CSAASGGGSYNEQFF.

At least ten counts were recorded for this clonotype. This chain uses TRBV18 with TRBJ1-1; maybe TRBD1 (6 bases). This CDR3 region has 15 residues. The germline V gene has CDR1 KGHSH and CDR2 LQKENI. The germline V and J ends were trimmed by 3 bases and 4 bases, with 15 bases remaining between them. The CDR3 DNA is TGTGCCAGCTCACCCACCGCACGCAGGGGCACTGAAGCTTTCTTT. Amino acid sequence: CASSPTARRGTEAFF.

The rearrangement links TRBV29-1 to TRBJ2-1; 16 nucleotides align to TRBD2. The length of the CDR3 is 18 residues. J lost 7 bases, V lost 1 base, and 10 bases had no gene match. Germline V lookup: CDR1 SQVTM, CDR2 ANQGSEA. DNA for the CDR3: TGCAGCGTTGAAGCCTACCCGGGACTAGCGGGGGGGCTGAATGAGCAGTTCTTC. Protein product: CSVEAYPGLAGGLNEQFF.

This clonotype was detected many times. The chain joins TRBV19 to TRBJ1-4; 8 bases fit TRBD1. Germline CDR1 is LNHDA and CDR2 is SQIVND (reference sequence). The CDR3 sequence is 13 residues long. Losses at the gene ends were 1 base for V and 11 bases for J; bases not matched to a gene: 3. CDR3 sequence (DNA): TGTGCCAGTAGTATAGCCAGGGGGCAGAAACTGTTTTTT. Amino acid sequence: CASSIARGQKLFF.

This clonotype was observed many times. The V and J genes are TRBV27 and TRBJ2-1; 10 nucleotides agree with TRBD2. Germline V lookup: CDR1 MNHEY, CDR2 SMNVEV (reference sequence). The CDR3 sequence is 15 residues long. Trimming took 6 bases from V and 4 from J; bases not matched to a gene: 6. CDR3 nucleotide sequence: TGTGCCAGCAGCCTTAGCGGGGGGCCTTACAATGAGCAGTTCTTC. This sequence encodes CASSLSGGPYNEQFF.

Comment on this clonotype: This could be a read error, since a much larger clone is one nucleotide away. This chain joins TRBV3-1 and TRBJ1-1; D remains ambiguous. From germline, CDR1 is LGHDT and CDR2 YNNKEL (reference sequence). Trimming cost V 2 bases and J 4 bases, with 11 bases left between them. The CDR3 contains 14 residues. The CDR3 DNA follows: TGTGCCAGCAGCCAACTTTGGTCGAGCACTGAAGCTTTCTTT. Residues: CASSQLWSSTEAFF.

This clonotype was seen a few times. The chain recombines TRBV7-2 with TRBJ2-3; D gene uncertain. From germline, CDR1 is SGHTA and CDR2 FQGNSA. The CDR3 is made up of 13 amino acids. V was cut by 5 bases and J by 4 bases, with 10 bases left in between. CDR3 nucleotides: TGTGCCAGCAGCCTCGGACCAGCAGATACGCAGTATTTT. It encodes CASSLGPADTQYF.

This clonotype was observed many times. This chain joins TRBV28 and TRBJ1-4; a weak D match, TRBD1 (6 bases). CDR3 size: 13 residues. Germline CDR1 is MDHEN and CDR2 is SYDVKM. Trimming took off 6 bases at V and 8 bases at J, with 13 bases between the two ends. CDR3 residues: CASRVRGKEKLFF. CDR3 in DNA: TGTGCCAGCAGGGTCAGGGGCAAGGAAAAACTGTTTTTT. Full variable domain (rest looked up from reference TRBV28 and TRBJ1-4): DVKVTQSSRYLVKRTGEKVFLECVQDMDHENMFWYRQDPGLGLRLIYFSYDVKMKEKGDIPEGYSVSREKKERFSLILESASTNQTSMYLCASRVRGKEKLFFGSGTQLSVL.

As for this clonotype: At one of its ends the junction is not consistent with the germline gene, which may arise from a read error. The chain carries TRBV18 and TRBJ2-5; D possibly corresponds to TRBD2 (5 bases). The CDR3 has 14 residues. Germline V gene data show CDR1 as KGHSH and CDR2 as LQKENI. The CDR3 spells CAGSPRGLQETQYF. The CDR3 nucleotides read TGTGCCGGCTCACCACGTGGACTCCAAGAGACCCAGTACTTC. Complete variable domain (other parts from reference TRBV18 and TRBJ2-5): NAGVMQNPRHLVRRRGQEARLRCSPMKGHSHVYWYRQLPEEGLKFMVYLQKENIIDESGMPKERFSAEFPKEGPSILRIQQVVRGDSAAYFCAGSPRGLQETQYFGPGTRLLVL.

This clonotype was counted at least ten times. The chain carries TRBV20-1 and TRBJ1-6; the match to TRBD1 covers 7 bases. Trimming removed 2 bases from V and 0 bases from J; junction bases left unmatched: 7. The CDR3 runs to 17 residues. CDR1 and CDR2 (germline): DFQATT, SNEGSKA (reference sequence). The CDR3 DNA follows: TGCAGTGCTAGATCCACAGGGGCCTACTCCTATAATTCACCCCTCCACTTT. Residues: CSARSTGAYSYNSPLHF.

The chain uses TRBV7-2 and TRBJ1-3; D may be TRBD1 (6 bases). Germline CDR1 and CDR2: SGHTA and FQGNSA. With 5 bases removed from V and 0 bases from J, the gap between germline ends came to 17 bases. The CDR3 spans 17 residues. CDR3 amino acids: CASSRISQGFSGNTIYF. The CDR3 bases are TGTGCCAGCAGCCGCATATCACAGGGCTTCTCTGGAAACACCATATATTTT.

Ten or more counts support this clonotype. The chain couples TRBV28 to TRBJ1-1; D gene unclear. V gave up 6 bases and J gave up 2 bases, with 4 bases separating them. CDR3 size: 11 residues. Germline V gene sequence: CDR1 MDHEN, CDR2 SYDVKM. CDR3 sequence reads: CASRGNTEAFF. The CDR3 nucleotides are TGTGCCAGCAGGGGAAACACTGAAGCTTTCTTT.

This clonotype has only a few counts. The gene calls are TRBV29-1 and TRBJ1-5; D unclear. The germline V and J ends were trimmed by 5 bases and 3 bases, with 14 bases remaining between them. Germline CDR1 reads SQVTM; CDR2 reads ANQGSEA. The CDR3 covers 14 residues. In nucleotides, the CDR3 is TGCAGCGTTAGGGAGACCGCCACCAATCAGCCCCAGCATTTT. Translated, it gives CSVRETATNQPQHF.

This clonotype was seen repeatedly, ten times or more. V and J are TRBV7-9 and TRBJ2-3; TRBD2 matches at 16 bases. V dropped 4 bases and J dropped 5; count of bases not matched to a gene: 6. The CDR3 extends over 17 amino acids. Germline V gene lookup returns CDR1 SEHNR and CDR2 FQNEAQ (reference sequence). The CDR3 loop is CASSSGLAGGPKDTQYF. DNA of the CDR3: TGTGCCAGCAGCTCGGGACTAGCGGGGGGGCCGAAAGATACGCAGTATTTT.

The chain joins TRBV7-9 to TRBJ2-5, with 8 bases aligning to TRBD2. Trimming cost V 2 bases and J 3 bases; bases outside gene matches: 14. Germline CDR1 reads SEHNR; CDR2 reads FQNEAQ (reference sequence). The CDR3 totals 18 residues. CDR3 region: CASSLRDSSGELKETQYF. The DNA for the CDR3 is TGTGCCAGCAGCTTAAGGGATAGTAGCGGGGAGCTTAAAGAGACCCAGTACTTC.

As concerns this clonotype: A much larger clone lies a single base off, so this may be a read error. This CDR3 reads CASSLEGAMNIQYF. Here the CDR3 DNA reads TGTGCCAGCAGCTTAGAGGGAGCGATGAACATTCAGTACTTC. The chain uses TRBV7-2 and TRBJ2-4, with a tentative D call TRBD2 (5 bases). This CDR3 has 14 residues. Trimming took 1 base from V and 7 from J, leaving 11 bases between them. CDR1 and CDR2 from the germline V gene are SGHTA and FQGNSA.

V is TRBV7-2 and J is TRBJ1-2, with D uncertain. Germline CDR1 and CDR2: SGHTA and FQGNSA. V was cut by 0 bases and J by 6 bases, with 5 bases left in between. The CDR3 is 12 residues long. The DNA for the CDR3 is TGTGCCAGCAGCTTAGCAGTAGATGGCTACACCTTC. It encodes CASSLAVDGYTF.

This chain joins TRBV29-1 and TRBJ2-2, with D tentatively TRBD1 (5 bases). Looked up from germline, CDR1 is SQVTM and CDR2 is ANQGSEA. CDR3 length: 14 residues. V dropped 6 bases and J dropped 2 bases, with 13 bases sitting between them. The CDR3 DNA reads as TGCAGCGTGGCAGGGATTCGCAACACCGGGGAGCTGTTTTTT. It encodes CSVAGIRNTGELFF.

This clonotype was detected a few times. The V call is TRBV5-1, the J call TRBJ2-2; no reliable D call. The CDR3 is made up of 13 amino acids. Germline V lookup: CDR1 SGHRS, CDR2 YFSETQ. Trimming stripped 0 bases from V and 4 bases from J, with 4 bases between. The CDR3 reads CASSLVSTGELFF. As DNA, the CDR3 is TGCGCCAGCAGCTTGGTCTCCACCGGGGAGCTGTTTTTT.

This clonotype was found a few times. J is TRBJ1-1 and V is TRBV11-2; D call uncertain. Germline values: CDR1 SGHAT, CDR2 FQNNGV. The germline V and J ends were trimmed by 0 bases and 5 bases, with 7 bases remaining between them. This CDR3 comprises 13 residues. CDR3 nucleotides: TGTGCCAGCAGCTTAGACGTGAGGACTGAAGCTTTCTTT. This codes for CASSLDVRTEAFF. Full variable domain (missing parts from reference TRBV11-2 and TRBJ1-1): EAGVAQSPRYKIIEKRQSVAFWCNPISGHATLYWYQQILGQGPKLLIQFQNNGVVDDSQLPKDRFSAERLKGVDSTLKIQPAKLEDSAVYLCASSLDVRTEAFFGQGTRLTVV.

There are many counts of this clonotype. CDR3: CATSDQINTQYF. DNA of the CDR3: TGTGCCACCAGTGACCAGATTAATACGCAGTATTTT. The chain has TRBV24-1 and TRBJ2-3; D gene uncertain. Trimming cost V 4 bases and J 7 bases, with 8 bases left between them. CDR1 and CDR2 from the germline V gene are KGHDR and SFDVKD. The CDR3 totals 12 residues.

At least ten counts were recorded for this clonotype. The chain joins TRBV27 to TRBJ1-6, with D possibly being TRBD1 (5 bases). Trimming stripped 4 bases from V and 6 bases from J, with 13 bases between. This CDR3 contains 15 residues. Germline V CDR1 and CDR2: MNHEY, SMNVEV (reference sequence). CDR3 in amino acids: CASSSSTVGNSPLHF. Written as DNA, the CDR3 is TGTGCCAGCAGTTCCTCGACAGTGGGTAATTCACCCCTCCACTTT.

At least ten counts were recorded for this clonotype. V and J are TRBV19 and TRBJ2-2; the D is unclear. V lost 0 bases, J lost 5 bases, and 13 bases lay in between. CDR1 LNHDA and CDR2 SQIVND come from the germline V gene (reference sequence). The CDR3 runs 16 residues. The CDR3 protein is CASSIDLWGRTGELFF. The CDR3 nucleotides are TGTGCCAGTAGTATAGATCTGTGGGGAAGGACCGGGGAGCTGTTTTTT.

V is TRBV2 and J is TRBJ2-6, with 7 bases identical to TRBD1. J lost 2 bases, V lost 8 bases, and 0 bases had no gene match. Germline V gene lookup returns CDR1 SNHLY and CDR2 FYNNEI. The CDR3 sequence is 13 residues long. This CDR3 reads CASQGAGANVLTF. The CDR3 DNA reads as TGTGCCAGCCAGGGGGCTGGGGCCAACGTCCTGACTTTC.